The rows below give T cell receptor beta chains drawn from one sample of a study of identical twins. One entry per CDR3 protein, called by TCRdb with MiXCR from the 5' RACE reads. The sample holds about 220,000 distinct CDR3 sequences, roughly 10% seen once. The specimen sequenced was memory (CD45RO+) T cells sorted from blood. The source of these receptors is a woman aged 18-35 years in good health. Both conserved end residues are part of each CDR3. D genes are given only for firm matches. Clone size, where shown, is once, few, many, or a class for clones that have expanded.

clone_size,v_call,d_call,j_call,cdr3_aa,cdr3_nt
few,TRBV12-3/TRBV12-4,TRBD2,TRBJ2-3,CASIGLAGGKDTQYF,TGTGCCAGCATCGGACTAGCGGGAGGTAAAGATACGCAGTATTTT
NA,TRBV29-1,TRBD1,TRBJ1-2,CSAGQGARGGYTF,TGCAGCGCAGGACAGGGGGCGCGTGGGGGCTACACCTTC
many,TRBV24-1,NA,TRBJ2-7,CATTSEIEQYF,TGTGCCACCACGTCGGAAATTGAGCAGTACTTC
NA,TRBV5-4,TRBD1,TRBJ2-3,CASRTGVADTQYF,TGTGCCTCGAGGACAGGGGTTGCAGATACGCAGTATTTT
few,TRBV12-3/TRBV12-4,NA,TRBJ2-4,CASSREGGAKNIQYF,TGTGCCAGCAGCCGCGAGGGGGGGGCCAAAAACATTCAGTACTTC
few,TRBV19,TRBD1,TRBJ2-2,CASSKGQSNTGELFF,TGTGCCAGTAGTAAGGGACAGTCGAACACCGGGGAGCTGTTTTTT
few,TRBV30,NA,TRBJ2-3,CAWSIYGATGTQYF,TGTGCCTGGTCCATATACGGGGCGACGGGTACGCAGTATTTT
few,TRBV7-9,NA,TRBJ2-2,CASSTQIVAGELFF,TGTGCCAGCAGCACCCAGATCGTAGCCGGGGAGCTGTTTTTT
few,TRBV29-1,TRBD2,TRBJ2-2,CSVDGLAGARTGELFF,TGCAGCGTTGATGGACTAGCGGGGGCGCGGACCGGGGAGCTGTTTTTT
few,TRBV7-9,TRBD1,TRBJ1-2,CASSRGQGDGYTF,TGTGCCAGCAGCAGAGGACAGGGGGATGGCTACACCTTC
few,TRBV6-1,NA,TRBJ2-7,CATLRALGSWEQYF,TGTGCCACCCTCCGGGCCCTCGGGAGTTGGGAGCAGTACTTC
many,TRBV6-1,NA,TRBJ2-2,CASQRQGDTGELFF,TGTGCCAGCCAGAGGCAGGGAGACACCGGGGAGCTGTTTTTT
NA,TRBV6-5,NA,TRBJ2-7,CASSLKWGAYEQYF,TGTGCCAGCAGTTTAAAGTGGGGGGCCTACGAGCAGTACTTC
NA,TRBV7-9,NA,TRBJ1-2,CASSPGGVHGYTF,TGTGCCAGCAGCCCCGGCGGCGTTCATGGCTACACCTTC
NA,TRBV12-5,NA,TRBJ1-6,CASGALGRNSPLHF,TGTGCTAGTGGCGCCTTGGGCAGAAATTCACCCCTCCACTTT
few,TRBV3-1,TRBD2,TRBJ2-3,CAVAGASTDTQYF,TGTGCCGTAGCGGGGGCCAGCACAGATACGCAGTATTTT
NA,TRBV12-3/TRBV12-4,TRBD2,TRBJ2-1,CASNRPGLADNEQFF,TGTGCCAGCAACCGCCCGGGACTAGCGGACAATGAGCAGTTCTTC
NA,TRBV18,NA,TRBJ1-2,CASSPGPDGYTF,TGTGCCAGCTCACCGGGACCGGATGGCTACACCTTC
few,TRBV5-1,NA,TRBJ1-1,CASSSKGLGNTEAFF,TGCGCCAGCAGCTCAAAAGGGCTTGGGAACACTGAAGCTTTCTTT
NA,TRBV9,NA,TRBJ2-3,CASSVAQGQTDTQYF,TGTGCCAGCAGCGTAGCCCAGGGGCAAACAGATACGCAGTATTTT
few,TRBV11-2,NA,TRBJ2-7,CASSHKSGNLRGEQYF,TGTGCCAGCAGCCATAAGAGCGGAAATTTAAGGGGAGAGCAGTACTTC
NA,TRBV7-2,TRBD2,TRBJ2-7,CASSSTSGSGEQYF,TGTGCCAGCAGCTCGACTAGCGGGAGCGGCGAGCAGTACTTC
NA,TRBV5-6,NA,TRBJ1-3,CASSLGPGAFGNTIYF,TGTGCCAGCAGCTTGGGTCCGGGGGCTTTTGGAAACACCATATATTTT
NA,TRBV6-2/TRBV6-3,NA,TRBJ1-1,CASRIPGLLTEAFF,TGTGCCAGCAGAATCCCGGGACTGTTAACTGAAGCTTTCTTT
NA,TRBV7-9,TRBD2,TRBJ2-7,CASSSSGKRPYEQYF,TGTGCCAGCAGCAGTAGCGGGAAAAGACCCTACGAGCAGTACTTC
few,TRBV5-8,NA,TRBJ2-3,CASSHGGGTDTQYF,TGTGCCAGCAGCCATGGAGGGGGGACAGATACGCAGTATTTT
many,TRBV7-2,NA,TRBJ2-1,CASSRVFDGDEQFF,TGTGCCAGCAGCCGGGTCTTCGACGGGGATGAGCAGTTCTTC
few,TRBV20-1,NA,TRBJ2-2,CSAKKRQGITGELFF,TGCAGTGCCAAAAAACGGCAGGGTATTACCGGGGAGCTGTTTTTT
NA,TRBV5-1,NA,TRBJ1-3,CASSLESGRGNTIYF,TGCGCCAGCAGCTTGGAATCAGGGCGCGGAAACACCATATATTTT
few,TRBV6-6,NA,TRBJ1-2,CASSSPGDHGYTF,TGTGCCAGCAGTTCTCCGGGAGATCATGGCTACACCTTC
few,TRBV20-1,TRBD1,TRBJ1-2,CSASDRVPNYGYTF,TGCAGTGCTAGCGACAGGGTCCCTAACTATGGCTACACCTTC
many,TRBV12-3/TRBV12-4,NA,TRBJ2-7,CASSLKARGSYEQYF,TGTGCCAGCAGTTTGAAGGCTAGGGGATCCTACGAGCAGTACTTC
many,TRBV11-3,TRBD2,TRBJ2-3,CASSHPGGASDTQYF,TGTGCCAGCAGCCATCCCGGGGGGGCCTCAGATACGCAGTATTTT
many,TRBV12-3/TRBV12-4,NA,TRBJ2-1,CASSFSGASEQFF,TGTGCCAGCAGTTTTTCAGGGGCTAGCGAGCAGTTCTTC
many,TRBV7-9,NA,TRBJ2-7,CASSLAWEQYF,TGTGCCAGCAGCTTAGCGTGGGAGCAGTACTTC
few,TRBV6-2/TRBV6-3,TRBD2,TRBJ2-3,CATGLAGTDTQYF,TGTGCCACCGGACTAGCGGGTACAGATACGCAGTATTTT
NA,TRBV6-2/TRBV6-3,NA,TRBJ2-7,CASSKAGVYEQYF,TGTGCCAGCAGCAAGGCTGGCGTCTACGAGCAGTACTTC
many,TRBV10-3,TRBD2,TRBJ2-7,CATGGNYEQYF,TGTGCCACGGGAGGAAACTACGAGCAGTACTTC
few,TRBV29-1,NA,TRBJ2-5,CSVGRGANGETQYF,TGCAGCGTGGGACGGGGGGCTAACGGGGAGACCCAGTACTTC
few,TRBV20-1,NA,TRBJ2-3,CSAVNPGLSTDTQYF,TGCAGTGCTGTAAACCCGGGACTTAGCACAGATACGCAGTATTTT
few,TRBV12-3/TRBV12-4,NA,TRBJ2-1,CASSLGSGRGEQFF,TGTGCCAGCAGTCTTGGGTCCGGAAGAGGTGAGCAGTTCTTC
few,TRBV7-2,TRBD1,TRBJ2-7,CASSLFGQAHEQYF,TGTGCCAGCAGCTTATTCGGACAGGCTCACGAGCAGTACTTC
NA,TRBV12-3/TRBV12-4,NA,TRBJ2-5,CASSLADRETQYF,TGTGCCAGCAGTTTAGCAGACCGGGAGACCCAGTACTTC
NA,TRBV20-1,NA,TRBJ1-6,CSAAEGQNSPLHF,TGCAGTGCCGCGGAGGGTCAAAATTCACCCCTCCACTTT
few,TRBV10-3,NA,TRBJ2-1,CAISEGGVIREQFF,TGTGCCATCAGTGAAGGAGGGGTAATCCGTGAGCAGTTCTTC
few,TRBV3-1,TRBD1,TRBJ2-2,CASSQWDSANTGELFF,TGTGCCAGCAGCCAGTGGGACAGCGCGAACACCGGGGAGCTGTTTTTT
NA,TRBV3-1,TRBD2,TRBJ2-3,CASSQEASGGLDTQYF,TGTGCCAGCAGCCAAGAGGCTAGCGGGGGGTTAGATACGCAGTATTTT
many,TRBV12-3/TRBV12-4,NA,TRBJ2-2,CASLPASTGELFF,TGTGCCAGTCTCCCCGCGAGTACCGGGGAGCTGTTTTTT
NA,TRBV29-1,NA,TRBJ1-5,CSVTDGQFDQPQHF,TGCAGCGTAACGGACGGGCAATTCGATCAGCCCCAGCATTTT
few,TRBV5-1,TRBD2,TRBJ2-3,CASSSLAGYTDTQYF,TGCGCCAGCAGCTCCCTAGCGGGGTACACAGATACGCAGTATTTT
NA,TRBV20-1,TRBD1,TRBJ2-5,CSAKDRVFQTQYF,TGCAGTGCTAAGGACAGGGTTTTTCAGACCCAGTACTTC
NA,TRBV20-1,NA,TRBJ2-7,CSARPSRTLSYEQYF,TGCAGTGCTAGGCCTTCCAGAACACTCTCCTACGAGCAGTACTTC
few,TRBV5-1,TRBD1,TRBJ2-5,CASSTRTGQETQYF,TGCGCCAGCAGCACTAGGACAGGGCAAGAGACCCAGTACTTC
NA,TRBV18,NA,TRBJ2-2,CASPSTGRSTGELFF,TGTGCCAGCCCTTCTACGGGTCGATCCACCGGGGAGCTGTTTTTT
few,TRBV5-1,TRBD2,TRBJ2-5,CASSSQGGETQYF,TGCGCCAGCAGCAGCCAGGGAGGGGAGACCCAGTACTTC